This T cell receptor beta chain was recovered during a study of CD8+ T cells in alopecia areata. Extracted RNA was reverse transcribed into cDNA, the sequencing template. Sequencing was performed with immunoSEQ multiplex PCR; in TCRdb, only in-frame clones are kept and a portion is missing. The sample yields fewer than 250,000 clones, more than 30% seen once. Germline-derived CDR1 and CDR2 are GTSNPN and SVGIG (reference sequence). The CDR3 totals 11 residues. With 4 bases removed from V and 8 bases from J, the gap between germline ends came to 11 bases. Treatment here: oral pan-JAK inhibitor, 5-10 mg twice daily. This clone was observed a handful of times.

This sample comprised CD4+ T cells sorted from blood, obtained at approximately week 34, from a patient treated with tofacitinib. The chain is built from TRBV30 and TRBJ1-1; no firm D call. This clonotype was obtained from a human donor with alopecia areata. CDR3 amino acids: CAWNRGREAFF. For the CDR3, the DNA is TGTGCCTGGAACCGCGGCAGGGAAGCTTTCTTT.